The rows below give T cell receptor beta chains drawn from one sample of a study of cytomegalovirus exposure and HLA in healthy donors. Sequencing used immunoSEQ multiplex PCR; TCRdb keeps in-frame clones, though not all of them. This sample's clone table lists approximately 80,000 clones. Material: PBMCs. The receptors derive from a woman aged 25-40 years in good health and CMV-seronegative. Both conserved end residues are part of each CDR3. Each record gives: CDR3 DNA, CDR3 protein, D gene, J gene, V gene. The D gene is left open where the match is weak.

TGTGCCAGTAGTCAGCGGACAGGGCAACTTAGCGTCCTGACTTTC	CASSQRTGQLSVLTF	TRBD1	TRBJ2-6	TRBV19
TGTGCCAGCAGTGACGCAGGGGATGGCTACACCTTC	CASSDAGDGYTF	-	TRBJ1-2	TRBV25-1
TGCGCCAGCGGTAGCGGGTTGAACACCGGGGAGCTGTTTTTT	CASGSGLNTGELFF	TRBD2	TRBJ2-2	TRBV10-1
TGCGCCAGCACCCAGACAGGAGGTAACACTGAAGCTTTCTTT	CASTQTGGNTEAFF	-	TRBJ1-1	TRBV5-1
TGTGCCAGCAGATTAAGCGGGGCCGCACGGGATACGCAGTATTTT	CASRLSGAARDTQYF	TRBD2	TRBJ2-3	TRBV6-5
TGTGCCTGGAGTGGTGTACGCGGAGCGGTCGACAATGAGCAGTTCTTC	CAWSGVRGAVDNEQFF	-	TRBJ2-1	TRBV30
TGTGCCAGCTCACCAACGACTAACGAGCAGTACTTC	CASSPTTNEQYF	-	TRBJ2-7	TRBV18
TGTGCCACCAAAGGGGGGGGACTAGCTTCCGGGGAGCTGTTTTTT	CATKGGGLASGELFF	TRBD2	TRBJ2-2	TRBV19
TGCGCCAGCACCCGAGAGGGGGGGGCAACTAATGAAAAACTGTTTTTT	CASTREGGATNEKLFF	-	TRBJ1-4	TRBV4-1
TGCGCCAGCAGCTTGACAGGGGGCTACGAGCAGTACTTC	CASSLTGGYEQYF	TRBD1	TRBJ2-7	TRBV5-1
TGTGCCTGGAGTGCTTTAGGGACTGACGAGCAGTACTTC	CAWSALGTDEQYF	-	TRBJ2-7	TRBV30
TGTGCCAGCAGACTGACAGAGTTCCCCGGAAACACCATATATTTT	CASRLTEFPGNTIYF	-	TRBJ1-3	TRBV6-5
TGCGCCAGCAGCTTGTTTCGGGACAGGGGACTAGGGAACACTGAAGCTTTCTTT	CASSLFRDRGLGNTEAFF	TRBD1	TRBJ1-1	TRBV5-1
TGTGCCAGCAGCCCCGGGTCGAACACTGAAGCTTTCTTT	CASSPGSNTEAFF	-	TRBJ1-1	TRBV6-5
TGTGCCAGCAGTAGCGACAGGGGCGGCAATCAGCCCCAGCATTTT	CASSSDRGGNQPQHF	TRBD1	TRBJ1-5	TRBV6-5
TGTGCCAGCAGGGATACGAGGGCAGGGGGCTTGGAGACCCAGTACTTC	CASRDTRAGGLETQYF	TRBD1	TRBJ2-5	TRBV7-9
TGTGCCTGGAGTTCCAGGGGGCGCAATCAGCCCCAGCATTTT	CAWSSRGRNQPQHF	TRBD1	TRBJ1-5	TRBV30
TGCGCCAGCAGCCCTCAGGGACAGGGGGCCGATTATGGCTACACCTTC	CASSPQGQGADYGYTF	TRBD1	TRBJ1-2	TRBV4-1
TGTGCCAGCAGTGATACGGGACAGGGCACAGATACGCAGTATTTT	CASSDTGQGTDTQYF	TRBD1	TRBJ2-3	TRBV6-1
TGTGCCAGCAGTTTATCAGGACAGGGGCCAAATGAGCAGTTCTTC	CASSLSGQGPNEQFF	TRBD1	TRBJ2-1	TRBV27